Presented here are 9 T cell receptor beta chains from one specimen sequenced in a study of blood T cells in healthy people across ages. Primed by a sample-barcoded 5' primer and a J-beta primer mix, a second PCR proceeded for about 7 to 11 cycles. TCRdb recomputed calls from the 5' RACE reads with MiXCR, one row per CDR3 protein. The sample has around 1,100,000 distinct CDR3 sequences; 35% to 45% are singletons. The sequencing input was blood. These receptors all stem from a man younger than 35 in good health.

V is TRBV7-3 and J is TRBJ2-1; D gene unclear. With 1 base removed from V and 8 bases from J, the gap between germline ends came to 12 bases. The CDR3 totals 14 residues. CDR1 and CDR2 (germline): SGHTA, FQGTGA. For the CDR3, the DNA is TGTGCCAGCAGCTTAAGTAGGTTAGAGGATGAGCAGTTCTTC. Its protein product is CASSLSRLEDEQFF.

This clonotype was picked up a small number of times. This sequence joins TRBV24-1 and TRBJ2-1, with D tentatively TRBD2 (6 bases). V was pared by 4 bases and J by 6 bases, with 12 bases between. This CDR3 is 14 amino acids long. Germline V gene sequence: CDR1 KGHDR, CDR2 SFDVKD. The CDR3 DNA reads TGTGCCACCAGTGACCCGGGACTTCGCAATGAGCAGTTCTTC. As protein: CATSDPGLRNEQFF.

The gene calls are TRBV7-8 and TRBJ2-3; no definite D call. V was clipped by 5 bases and J by 4 bases, with 7 bases between them. The CDR3 spans 12 residues. Germline assignment: CDR1 SGHVS and CDR2 FQNEAQ. DNA of the CDR3: TGTGCCAGCAGCCGACACTCAGATACGCAGTATTTT. Its protein product is CASSRHSDTQYF.

This clonotype was counted only a few times. The genes are TRBV7-7 and TRBJ2-7, with a possible D match to TRBD2 (6 bases). Germline V gene lookup returns CDR1 SSHAT and CDR2 FNYEAQ (reference sequence). The CDR3 sequence is 16 residues long. The germline V and J ends were trimmed by 6 bases and 0 bases, with 18 bases remaining between them. The CDR3 DNA reads as TGTGCCAGCAGTCCTCATCGGAGGGAAAGCTCCTACGAGCAGTACTTC. Translated, it gives CASSPHRRESSYEQYF.

The CDR3 DNA sequence: TGTGCCAGCAGTGGACGGGTAGACAATGAGCAGTACTTC. It is translated as CASSGRVDNEQYF. V and J are TRBV6-1 and TRBJ2-1; no clear D. The J call may be in error: the DNA end matches TRBJ2-7 better. This CDR3 comprises 13 residues. CDR1 MNHNS and CDR2 SASEGT come from the germline V gene.

This clonotype was seen a few times. The DNA for the CDR3 is TGCGCCAGGGGATACGGCACTGAAGCTTTCTTT. This codes for CARGYGTEAFF. The chain joins TRBV4-3 to TRBJ1-1, with no clear D. The V end was cut by 9 bases, the J end by 4 bases, with 9 bases between. CDR3 length: 11 residues. Germline CDR1 is LGHNA and CDR2 is YSLEER.

About this clonotype: A read error may explain this, as a much larger clone is one base away. This rearrangement joins TRBV5-1 to TRBJ2-7; 7 bases match TRBD1. Trimming took 4 bases from V and 4 from J; bases not matched to a gene: 5. This CDR3 has 13 amino acids. Germline CDR1 and CDR2: SGHRS and YFSETQ. The CDR3 loop reads CASSVRTGYEQYF. The CDR3 DNA sequence: TGCGCCAGCAGCGTGAGGACAGGTTACGAGCAGTACTTC.

The chain is built from TRBV4-2 and TRBJ1-4; the D gene is possibly TRBD1 (6 bases). Looked up from germline, CDR1 is LGHNA and CDR2 is YNFKEQ. The length of the CDR3 is 19 residues. V shed 6 bases and J shed 6 bases, with 29 bases lying between them. Written as DNA, the CDR3 is TGTGCCAGCAGTCACGTCGGGTCAGGGGCGCGAAAGGGATATGAAAAACTGTTTTTT. Translating gives CASSHVGSGARKGYEKLFF.

The gene calls are TRBV20-1 and TRBJ1-2; D remains unclear. This CDR3 is built from 11 residues. V lost 6 bases, J lost 5 bases, and 10 bases lay in between. Germline CDR1 is DFQATT and CDR2 is SNEGSKA (reference sequence). The CDR3 protein is CSATGRYGYTF. In nucleotides, the CDR3 is TGCAGTGCCACCGGGAGGTATGGCTACACCTTC.